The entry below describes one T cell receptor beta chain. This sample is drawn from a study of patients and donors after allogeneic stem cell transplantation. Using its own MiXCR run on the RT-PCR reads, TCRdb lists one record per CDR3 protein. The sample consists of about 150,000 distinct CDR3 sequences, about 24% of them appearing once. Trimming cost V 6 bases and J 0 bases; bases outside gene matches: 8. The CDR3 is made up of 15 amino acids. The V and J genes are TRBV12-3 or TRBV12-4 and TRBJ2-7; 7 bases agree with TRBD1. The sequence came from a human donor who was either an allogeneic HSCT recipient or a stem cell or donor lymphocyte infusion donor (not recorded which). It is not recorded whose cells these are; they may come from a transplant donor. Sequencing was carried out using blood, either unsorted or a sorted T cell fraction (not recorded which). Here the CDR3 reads CASSPGQPSSYEQYF. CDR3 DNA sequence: TGTGCCAGCAGCCCGGGACAGCCGAGCTCCTACGAGCAGTACTTC.